This TCR beta chain was captured in a study of cytomegalovirus exposure and HLA in healthy donors. Study at large: Out of 398 genotyped donors, less than 85% belonged to the Caucasian-associated ancestry cluster.

PCR amplification relied on 60 Vbeta primers (plus 13 Jbeta primers). Assay used: immunoSEQ multiplex PCR; TCRdb lists only in-frame clones, some missing. The sample shows some 150,000 clones, roughly 80% of them seen only once. In germline, CDR1 is SGHRS, CDR2 YFSETQ. The CDR3 has 14 amino acids. The V end was cut by 5 bases, the J end by 5 bases, with 17 bases between. Study findings and constraints: Accounts indicate the classifier identified cytomegalovirus status with strong specificity and sensitivity.

This clone has more than one count but fewer than ten. Its antigen is unidentified. V usage is TRBV5-1 and J usage is TRBJ2-7; D is possibly TRBD2 (6 bases). The sequenced sample consisted of PBMCs. The receptor comes from a man aged 35 to 55 in good health and CMV-seronegative. This CDR3 is CASRPGDPGDEQYF. CDR3 nucleotide sequence: TGCGCCAGCAGACCGGGGGACCCGGGTGACGAGCAGTACTTC.